This entry lists 25 T cell receptor beta chains sequenced from one sample in a study of cytomegalovirus exposure and HLA in healthy donors. Researchers ran the PCR with 60 Vbeta and 13 Jbeta primers. Sequenced by immunoSEQ multiplex PCR; TCRdb stores in-frame clones only, minus some. The top ten hold around 0.37% of the sample, which has 150,000 or so clones, roughly 83% seen once. The material sequenced was PBMCs. The receptors shown here come from a boy between 2 and 15 years old in good health and CMV-seronegative.

This sequence joins TRBV7-9 and TRBJ2-1, with TRBD2 matching 10 bases. The CDR3 runs 16 residues. The trim removed 2 bases at V and 7 bases at J, leaving 8 bases unmatched. Per the germline V gene, CDR1 is SEHNR and CDR2 is FQNEAQ (reference sequence). The DNA for the CDR3 is TGTGCCAGCAGCTTACCGGCTTTGACTAGCGGGAATGAGCAGTTCTTC. Amino acid sequence: CASSLPALTSGNEQFF.

This clone was detected only once. This chain connects TRBV6-5 to TRBJ2-1; TRBD1 matches at 9 bases. V lost 0 bases and J lost 2; bases outside the gene matches: 2. In germline, CDR1 is MNHEY, CDR2 SVGAGI. This CDR3 contains 16 residues. CDR3 DNA: TGTGCCAGCAGTTACTCCCGACAGGGGGCCTACAATGAGCAGTTCTTC. As protein: CASSYSRQGAYNEQFF.

CDR3 residues: CASSRTVNTEAFF. DNA of the CDR3: TGTGCCAGCAGCCGGACAGTGAACACTGAAGCTTTCTTT. The chain couples TRBV7-8 to TRBJ1-1, with a weak D call TRBD1 (6 bases). V gave up 5 bases and J gave up 0 bases, with 7 bases separating them. The CDR3 spans 13 residues. Per the germline V gene, CDR1 is SGHVS and CDR2 is FQNEAQ.

The chain couples TRBV29-1 to TRBJ2-5; D perhaps matches TRBD2 (5 bases). CDR1 and CDR2 from the germline V gene are SQVTM and ANQGSEA. Trimming shortened V by 2 bases and J by 5 bases, and 12 bases separated the two germline ends. The CDR3 runs 13 residues. The CDR3 is CSVETGMFETQYF. DNA of the CDR3: TGCAGCGTTGAAACGGGAATGTTTGAGACCCAGTACTTC.

The chain combines TRBV5-6 with TRBJ1-2; TRBD1 agrees at 7 bases. Losses at the gene ends were 6 bases for V and 2 bases for J; bases not matched to a gene: 13. The CDR3 runs 16 residues. The germline gives CDR1 SGHDT, CDR2 YYEEEE. The CDR3 DNA is TGTGCCAGCATCCAACCATCGACAGGGACCAACTATGGCTACACCTTC. Protein product: CASIQPSTGTNYGYTF.

The genes are TRBV27 and TRBJ2-5, with D possibly being TRBD1 (5 bases). The CDR3 consists of 14 residues. Trimming left V 8 bases short and J 5 bases short, with 18 bases between. Germline loops: CDR1 MNHEY, CDR2 SMNVEV (reference sequence). The CDR3 DNA follows: TGTGCCAGCGGGGTGGGGCAGTCAGGGGAGACCCAGTACTTC. Residues: CASGVGQSGETQYF.

This clone came up once. This chain joins TRBV7-9 and TRBJ1-4; 7 positions match TRBD1. The CDR3 is 14 amino acids. Germline V gene sequence: CDR1 SEHNR, CDR2 FQNEAQ (reference sequence). V was pared by 5 bases and J by 7 bases, with 7 bases of the junction left unmatched. In nucleotides, the CDR3 is TGTGCCAGCAGCAGACAGGGAACGAGTGAAAAACTGTTTTTT. Translating it yields CASSRQGTSEKLFF.

The chain combines TRBV4-2 with TRBJ1-1; TRBD1 matches at 7 bases. This CDR3 comprises 15 residues. The V segment lost 3 bases and the J segment 7 bases; nucleotides outside the gene matches: 11. Germline CDR1 LGHNA, CDR2 YNFKEQ. CDR3 in amino acids: CASSQARDSKNEAFF. In DNA form, the CDR3 reads TGTGCCAGCAGCCAGGCCCGGGACAGCAAAAATGAAGCTTTCTTT.

V and J are TRBV5-8 and TRBJ2-5; unclear D gene. The CDR3 length is 11 residues. The V end lost 9 bases, the J end lost 5 bases, and 11 bases lay between the germline ends. Germline V gene sequence: CDR1 SGHTS, CDR2 YDEGEE. The CDR3 DNA reads TGTGCCACTCTTAAGAGGGAGACCCAGTACTTC. It codes for CATLKRETQYF.

The chain has TRBV19 and TRBJ2-1; 13 nucleotides match TRBD2. CDR1 LNHDA and CDR2 SQIVND come from the germline V gene (reference sequence). The CDR3 totals 19 residues. V was pared by 3 bases and J by 0 bases, with 8 bases of the junction left unmatched. This CDR3 is CASSIGGLAGTRSYNEQFF. The CDR3 DNA sequence: TGTGCCAGTAGTATTGGGGGACTAGCGGGAACCCGCTCCTACAATGAGCAGTTCTTC.

The J gene is TRBJ2-5, the V gene TRBV6-1; no reliable D call. The CDR3 extends over 11 amino acids. V was cut by 8 bases and J by 2 bases, with 6 bases left in between. Germline lookup yields CDR1 MNHNS and CDR2 SASEGT. This chain's CDR3 is CASAEQETQYF. The CDR3 nucleotides are TGTGCCAGCGCAGAACAAGAGACCCAGTACTTC.

The chain joins TRBV6-1 to TRBJ2-7; tentative D call: TRBD1 (6 bases). The CDR3 extends over 13 amino acids. V was pared by 6 bases and J by 1 base, with 10 bases between. Germline V lookup: CDR1 MNHNS, CDR2 SASEGT. The CDR3 loop is CASSRGDSYEQYF. CDR3 in DNA: TGTGCCAGCAGCAGGGGAGATTCCTACGAGCAGTACTTC.

The rearrangement joins TRBV21-1 to TRBJ2-7; TRBD2, the table's D call, lacks a check against the DNA. TRBV21-1 is a documented pseudogene. The CDR3 length is 18 residues. The CDR3 loop reads CASSSPGTSGRSSYEQYF. The DNA for the CDR3 is TGTGCCAGCAGCAGCCCCGGGACTAGCGGGAGGAGCTCCTACGAGCAGTACTTC.

This rearrangement joins TRBV12-5 to TRBJ2-3; D perhaps matches TRBD2 (6 bases). CDR1 and CDR2 from the germline V gene are LGHNT and FRNRAP. Trimming took 0 bases from V and 6 from J, leaving 16 bases between them. The CDR3 is 16 amino acids. The CDR3 region has the DNA TGTGCTAGTGGTTTGGTACCGGGGGAGTCGGCGGATACGCAGTATTTT. Its protein is CASGLVPGESADTQYF.

The rearrangement links TRBV10-2 to TRBJ2-3; 8 nucleotides match TRBD2. V dropped 3 bases and J dropped 5; count of bases not matched to a gene: 7. In germline, CDR1 is WSHSY, CDR2 SAAADI. The CDR3 is made up of 15 amino acids. The CDR3 DNA follows: TGCGCCAGCAGTGAAGGGCGGGAGGTGGTAGATACGCAGTATTTT. Translated, it gives CASSEGREVVDTQYF.

The count of this clone is one. The rearrangement uses TRBV7-8 and TRBJ1-1; the D is unclear. V lost 2 bases, J lost 2 bases, and 12 bases lay in between. CDR1 is SGHVS, CDR2 FQNEAQ, per germline. This CDR3 region has 15 residues. The CDR3 bases are TGTGCCAGCAGCTTAAGTGCAGGTAAAAACACTGAAGCTTTCTTT. Translating it yields CASSLSAGKNTEAFF.

The table lists this clone with a count of one. The rearrangement uses TRBV4-1 and TRBJ2-1; 11 nucleotides agree with TRBD2. The CDR3 spans 17 residues. CDR1 MGHRA and CDR2 YSYEKL come from the germline V gene. V shed 3 bases and J 5 bases; nucleotides not matched to a gene: 9. CDR3 coding DNA: TGCGCCAGCAGCCATCTACACGGGACTAGCGGAGACAATGAGCAGTTCTTC. As protein: CASSHLHGTSGDNEQFF.

V gene TRBV5-1 combines with J gene TRBJ2-2; D remains unclear. This CDR3 contains 14 residues. Germline V gene sequence: CDR1 SGHRS, CDR2 YFSETQ. V was clipped by 1 base and J by 1 base, with 5 bases between them. CDR3: CASSLTLNTGELFF. DNA of the CDR3: TGCGCCAGCAGCTTGACATTGAACACCGGGGAGCTGTTTTTT.

V gene TRBV7-9 combines with J gene TRBJ2-3, with D unresolved. The V and J ends lost 5 bases and 0 bases respectively, with 3 bases between them. Per germline, CDR1 SEHNR and CDR2 FQNEAQ (reference sequence). This CDR3 comprises 12 residues. DNA of the CDR3: TGTGCCAGCAGCGAGAGCACAGATACGCAGTATTTT. Translated: CASSESTDTQYF.

The chain recombines TRBV6-6 with TRBJ2-5, with a weak D call TRBD2 (5 bases). The ends were cut back, 6 bases at V and 5 bases at J, with 19 bases in the middle. Germline lookup yields CDR1 MNHNY and CDR2 SVGAGI (reference sequence). CDR3 length equals 15 residues. For the CDR3, the DNA is TGTGCCAGCAGCTCCTCCTGGGGAGCGCAGGAGACCCAGTACTTC. Translating gives CASSSSWGAQETQYF.

The V and J genes are TRBV14 and TRBJ2-1; D unresolved. Germline-derived CDR1 and CDR2 are SGHDN and FVKESK. This CDR3 comprises 16 residues. V was clipped by 4 bases and J by 1 base, with 14 bases between them. The CDR3 DNA reads TGTGCCAGCAGCCCGAGGTTCGACTTTTCCTACAATGAGCAGTTCTTC. Translating gives CASSPRFDFSYNEQFF.

The V call is TRBV1, the J call TRBJ1-5. TRBV1 is listed as a pseudogene. CDR3 length: 17 residues. The CDR3 loop reads CTSSQEKTRGAIQPQHF. DNA of the CDR3: TGCACCAGCAGCCAAGAAAAGACACGGGGTGCGATTCAGCCCCAGCATTTT.

Concerning this clone: Other DNA sequences in the same sample also yield this CDR3. The rearrangement uses TRBV12-5 and TRBJ2-5, with D tentatively TRBD1 (6 bases). This CDR3 is 13 amino acids long. Germline V lookup: CDR1 LGHNT, CDR2 FRNRAP. V gave up 7 bases and J gave up 4 bases, with 13 bases separating them. The CDR3 protein is CASARTVSETQYF. Here the CDR3 DNA reads TGTGCTAGTGCCCGGACAGTTTCAGAGACCCAGTACTTC. The variable domain in full, with the rest retrieved from reference TRBV12-5 and TRBJ2-5, is DARVTQTPRHKVTEMGQEVTMRCQPILGHNTVFWYRQTMMQGLELLAYFRNRAPLDDSGMPKDRFSAEMPDATLATLKIQPSEPRDSAVYFCASARTVSETQYFGPGTRLLVL.

The chain combines TRBV9 with TRBJ2-1; 10 nucleotides match TRBD2. V shed 4 bases and J 2 bases; nucleotides not matched to a gene: 6. Germline lookup yields CDR1 SGDLS and CDR2 YYNGEE. The CDR3 sequence is 16 residues long. DNA for the CDR3: TGTGCCAGCAGCCCCCGGACTAGCGGACCCTACAATGAGCAGTTCTTC. This translates into CASSPRTSGPYNEQFF.

CDR3 residues: CASSSSGRRVDTQYF. CDR3 nucleotides: TGCGCCAGCAGCTCTAGCGGGAGGAGGGTAGATACGCAGTATTTT. The chain is built from TRBV5-1 and TRBJ2-3; 11 bases line up with TRBD2. V gave up 3 bases and J gave up 5 bases; unmatched junction bases: 5. The CDR3 loop spans 15 amino acids. The V gene's germline CDR1 is SGHRS and CDR2 YFSETQ.